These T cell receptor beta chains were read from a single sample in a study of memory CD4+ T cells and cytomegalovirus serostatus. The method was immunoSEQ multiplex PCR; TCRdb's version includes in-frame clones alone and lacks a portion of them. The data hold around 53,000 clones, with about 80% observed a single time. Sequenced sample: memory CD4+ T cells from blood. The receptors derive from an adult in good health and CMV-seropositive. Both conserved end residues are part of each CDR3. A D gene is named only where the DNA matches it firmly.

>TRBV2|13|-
CASTLDRNTEAFF
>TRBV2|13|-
CASSAGRYDGYTF
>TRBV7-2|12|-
CASRLPPAGYTF
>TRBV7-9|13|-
CASSLEGPGELFF
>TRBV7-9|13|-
CASGGVGNTEAFF
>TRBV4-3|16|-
CASSQGITGFLGGYTF
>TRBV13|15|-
CASSQTGRLLYEQYF
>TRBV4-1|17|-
CASSQAGIHSGANVLTF
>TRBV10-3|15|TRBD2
CAISDSGGSYNEQFF
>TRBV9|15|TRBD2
CASSVLAGLTDTQYF
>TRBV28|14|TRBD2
CASSFPLLAGEQFF
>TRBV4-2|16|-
CASSQDGGALGNTIYF
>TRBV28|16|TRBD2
CASSSHSGRAYNEQFF
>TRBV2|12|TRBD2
CASRAGAGELFF
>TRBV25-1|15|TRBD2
CASSGRGSGVNEQFF
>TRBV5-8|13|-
CASSLYQADTQYF
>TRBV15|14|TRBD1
CATSRGDRGGEQYF
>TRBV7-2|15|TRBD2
CASSPSGGPTETQYF
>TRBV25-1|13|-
CASSEYGRAKAFF
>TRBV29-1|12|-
CSVEFRASGYTF
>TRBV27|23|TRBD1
CASSLTGRWTGGAWVNSNQPQHF
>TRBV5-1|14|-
CASSLMSGEETQYF
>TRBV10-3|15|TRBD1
CAISDRTGFNEKLFF
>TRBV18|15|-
CASSPRAGRTDTQYF
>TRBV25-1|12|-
CASNHGNQPQHF
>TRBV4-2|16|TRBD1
CASSPGTGGYTDTQYF
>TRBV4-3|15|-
CASSQTLGGANVLTF
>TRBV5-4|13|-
CASSLGASYGYTF
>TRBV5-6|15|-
CASSRRQSLSQPQHF
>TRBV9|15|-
CASSGDQGGPNEQFF
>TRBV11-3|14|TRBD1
CASSFDRGRYEQYF
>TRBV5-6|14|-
CASRRERGQETQYF
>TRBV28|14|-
CASRIGVRTDTQYF
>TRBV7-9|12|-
CASSLAFYGYTF
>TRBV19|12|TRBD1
CATRTGQQPQHF
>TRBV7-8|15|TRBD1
CASSRLGQGAGELFF
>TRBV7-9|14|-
CASSLGTPNTEAFF
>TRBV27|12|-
CASSPSVGPAFF
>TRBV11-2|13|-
CASNGGSYNEQFF
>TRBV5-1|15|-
CASSLIAGSNTEAFF
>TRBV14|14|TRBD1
CASSIRTGGTEAFF
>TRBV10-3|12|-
CAIRQDNSPLHF
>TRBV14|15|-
CASSRDTFAQETQYF
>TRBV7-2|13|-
CASRPTGSYEQYF
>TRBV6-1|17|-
CASSETPTGNRGQPQHF
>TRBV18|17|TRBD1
CASSPSQGATYNSPLHF
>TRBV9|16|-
CASSVDWLSNTDTQYF
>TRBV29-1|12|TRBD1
CSVGQGGVEQYF
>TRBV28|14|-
CASSLGRLNTEAFF
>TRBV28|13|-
CASNEGFNEKLFF
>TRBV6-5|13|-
CASRRTGGDGYTF
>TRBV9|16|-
CASSVGFLGDPGELFF